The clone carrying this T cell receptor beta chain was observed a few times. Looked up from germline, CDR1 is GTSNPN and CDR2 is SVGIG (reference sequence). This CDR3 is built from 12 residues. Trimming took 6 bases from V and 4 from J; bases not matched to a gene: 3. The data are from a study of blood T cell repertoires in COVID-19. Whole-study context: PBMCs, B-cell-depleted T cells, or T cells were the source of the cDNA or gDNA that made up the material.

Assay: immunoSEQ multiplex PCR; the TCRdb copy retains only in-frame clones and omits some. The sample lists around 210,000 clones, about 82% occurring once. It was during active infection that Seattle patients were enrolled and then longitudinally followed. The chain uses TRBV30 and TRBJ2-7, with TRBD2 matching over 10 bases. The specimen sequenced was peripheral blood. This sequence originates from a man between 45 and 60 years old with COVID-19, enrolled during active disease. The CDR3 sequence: CACLAGEYEQYF. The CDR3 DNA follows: TGTGCCTGTCTAGCGGGGGAGTACGAGCAGTACTTC. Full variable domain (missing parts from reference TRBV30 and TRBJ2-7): SQTIHQWPATLVQPVGSPLSLECTVEGTSNPNLYWYRQAAGRGLQLLFYSVGIGQISSEVPQNLSASRPQDRQFILSSKKLLLSDSGFYLCACLAGEYEQYFGPGTRLTVT.